This section outlines one T cell receptor beta chain sequence together with its context. Its target is not known. This entry belongs to a study of CD4 T cells in relation to SARS-CoV-2 and coronaviruses. There are 14 residues in the CDR3. Per germline, CDR1 SQVTM and CDR2 ANQGSEA. V lost 0 bases to trimming and J lost 5 bases, with 13 bases between them. Measured with immunoSEQ multiplex PCR; TCRdb has only the in-frame clones, and not every one. The sample has about 21,000 clones, 76% seen once. CD4+ T cells from unexposed donors were obtained before the COVID-19 pandemic (2011-2018). After roughly 9 days of culture, CD4+ T cells were isolated.

The gene calls are TRBV29-1 and TRBJ1-2; D unclear. The sequencing input was CD4+ T cells from PBMCs, cultured in vitro. The TCR was taken from a human donor in good health. The CDR3 is CSVEDRAALYGYTF. Here the CDR3 DNA reads TGCAGCGTTGAAGATCGGGCCGCCTTGTATGGCTACACCTTC.